This TCR beta chain was identified in a study of T-cell memory formation after mild COVID-19. The CDR3 runs 13 residues. Per the germline V gene, CDR1 is LGHNA and CDR2 is YNFKEQ. V lost 0 bases, J lost 7 bases, and 9 bases lay in between. This clonotype was seen a few times. TCRdb processed the 5' RACE reads anew with MiXCR; each CDR3 protein has one entry. Found here are 120,000 to 150,000 distinct CDR3 sequences, 11% to 15% of them singletons; the top ten hold under 30%. V usage is TRBV4-2 and J usage is TRBJ1-2, with D tentatively TRBD1 (5 bases). Sample: PBMCs or a T cell subset sorted from them (not recorded which). The receptor's source is an adult woman who had mild COVID-19 (a few samples of this study predate the infection). Cell type and time point are not known. CDR3 amino acids: CASSQEQEAGYTF. The CDR3 nucleotides are TGTGCCAGCAGCCAAGAACAGGAAGCTGGCTACACCTTC.